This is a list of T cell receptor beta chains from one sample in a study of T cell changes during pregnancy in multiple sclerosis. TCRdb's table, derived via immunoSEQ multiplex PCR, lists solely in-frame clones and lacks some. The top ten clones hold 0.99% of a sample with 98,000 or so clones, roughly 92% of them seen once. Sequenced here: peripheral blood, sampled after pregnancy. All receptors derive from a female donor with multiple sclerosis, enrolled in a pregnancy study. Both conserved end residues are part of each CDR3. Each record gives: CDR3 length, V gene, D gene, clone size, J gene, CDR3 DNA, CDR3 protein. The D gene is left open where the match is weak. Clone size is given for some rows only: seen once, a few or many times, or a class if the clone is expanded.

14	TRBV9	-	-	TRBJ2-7	TGTGCCAGCAGCGTAGGACAGGCTTTTGGCGAGCAGTACTTC	CASSVGQAFGEQYF
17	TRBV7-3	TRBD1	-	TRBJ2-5	TGTGCCAGCAGCTTAACTGGAGGGACAGGGATGGGAGAGACCCAGTACTTC	CASSLTGGTGMGETQYF
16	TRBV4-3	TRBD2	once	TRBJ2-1	TGCGCCAGCAGCCAAGATCCGGGAGGGCCGGGCAATGAGCAGTTCTTC	CASSQDPGGPGNEQFF
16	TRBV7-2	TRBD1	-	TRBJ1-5	TGTGCCAGCAGCTTAGATCCCAGGGGGTCGGGTCAGCCCCAGCATTTT	CASSLDPRGSGQPQHF
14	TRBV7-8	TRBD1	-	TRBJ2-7	TGTGCCAGCAGCCCCCGGGACAGGGGACCCGAGCAGTACTTC	CASSPRDRGPEQYF
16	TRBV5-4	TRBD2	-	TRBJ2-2	TGTGCCAGCACCACCCTTGGGGGGGATCGGGCCGGGGAGCTGTTTTTT	CASTTLGGDRAGELFF
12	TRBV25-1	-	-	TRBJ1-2	TGTGCCAGCAGCGGACAGAGCTATGGCTACACCTTC	CASSGQSYGYTF
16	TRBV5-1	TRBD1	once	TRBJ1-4	TGCGCCAGCAGCTTGGGAGGACAGGGGTTTAATGAAAAACTGTTTTTT	CASSLGGQGFNEKLFF
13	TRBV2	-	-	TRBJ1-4	TGTGCCAGCAGGGGGCAGGGGAACGAAAAACTGTTTTTT	CASRGQGNEKLFF
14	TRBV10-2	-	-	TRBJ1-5	TGCGCCAGCAGTGAGTCTCATAGCAATCAGCCCCAGCATTTT	CASSESHSNQPQHF
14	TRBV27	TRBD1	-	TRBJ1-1	TGTGCCAGCAGTACGGGACAGAGGAACACTGAAGCTTTCTTT	CASSTGQRNTEAFF
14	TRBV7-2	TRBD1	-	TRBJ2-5	TGTGCCAGCACCAAGGACAGGGTAGGGGAGACCCAGTACTTC	CASTKDRVGETQYF
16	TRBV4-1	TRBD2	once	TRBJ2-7	TGCGCCAGCAGCCAAGCCGACGCTAGCGGGTCCTACGAGCAGTACTTC	CASSQADASGSYEQYF
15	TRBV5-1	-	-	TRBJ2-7	TGCGCCAGCAGACTAAGCGGAGGGTTACCATACGAGCAGTACTTC	CASRLSGGLPYEQYF
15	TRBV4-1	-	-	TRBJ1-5	TGCGCCAGCAGCCAAGGGACAGTTAGCAATCAGCCCCAGCATTTT	CASSQGTVSNQPQHF
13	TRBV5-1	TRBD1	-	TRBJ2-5	TGCGCCAGCAGCTTGGCAGGGGGAGAGACCCAGTACTTC	CASSLAGGETQYF
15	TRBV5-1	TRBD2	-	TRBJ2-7	TGCGCCAGCAGCTTGGACCCTAGCGGCACCTACGAGCAGTACTTC	CASSLDPSGTYEQYF
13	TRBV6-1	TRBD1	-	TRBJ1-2	TGTGCCAACGACAGGGGCCCGAACTATGGCTACACCTTC	CANDRGPNYGYTF
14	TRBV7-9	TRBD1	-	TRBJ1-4	TGTGCCAGCAGTGAAGGACAGGGTAATGAAAAACTGTTTTTT	CASSEGQGNEKLFF
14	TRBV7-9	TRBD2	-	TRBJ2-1	TGTGCCAGCAGCTTAGGGCTAGCGGCCAATGAGCAGTTCTTC	CASSLGLAANEQFF
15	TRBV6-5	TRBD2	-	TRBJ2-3	TGTGCCAGCACCTTAAGCGGGAGTGGAACAGATACGCAGTATTTT	CASTLSGSGTDTQYF
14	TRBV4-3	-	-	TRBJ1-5	TGCGCCAGCAGCCAAGATCGCGGCAATCAGCCCCAGCATTTT	CASSQDRGNQPQHF
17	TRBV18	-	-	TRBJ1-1	TGTGCCAGCTCACCGGTCATACCTAGAGGGGGGAACACTGAAGCTTTCTTT	CASSPVIPRGGNTEAFF
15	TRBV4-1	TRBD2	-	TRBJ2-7	TGCGCCAGCAGCCTCCAGCCGCTAGCGGACTACGAGCAGTACTTC	CASSLQPLADYEQYF
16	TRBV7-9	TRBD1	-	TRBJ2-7	TGTGCCAGCAGCATAAAGCCGGGACAGGGCTCCTACGAGCAGTACTTC	CASSIKPGQGSYEQYF
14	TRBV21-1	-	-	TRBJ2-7	TGTGCCAGCAGCGCAAATCCAGGAAGGTACGAGCAGTACTTC	CASSANPGRYEQYF
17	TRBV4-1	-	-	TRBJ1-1	TGCGCCAGCAGCCAAGACAGTGGGGTAGGGAGACACACTGAAGCTTTCTTT	CASSQDSGVGRHTEAFF
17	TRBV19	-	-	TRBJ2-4	TGTGCCAGTAGTATACGGTACAGGGATCGAGCCAAAAACATTCAGTACTTC	CASSIRYRDRAKNIQYF
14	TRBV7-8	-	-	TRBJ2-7	TGTGCCAGCAGCTTAAGTGGGAGTAGCTACGAGCAGTACTTC	CASSLSGSSYEQYF
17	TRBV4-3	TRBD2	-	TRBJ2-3	TGCGCCAGCAGCCACAATAGCGGGAGGACTTACACAGATACGCAGTATTTT	CASSHNSGRTYTDTQYF
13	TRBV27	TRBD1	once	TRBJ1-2	TGTGCCAGCAGTAGGCAGGGGGCGCCGGGCTACACCTTC	CASSRQGAPGYTF
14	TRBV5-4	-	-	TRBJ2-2	TGTGCCAGCAGCTTGACGGTGAACACCGGGGAGCTGTTTTTT	CASSLTVNTGELFF
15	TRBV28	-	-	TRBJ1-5	TGTGCCAGCAGTTTGGGGCAGGGGATGGTTCAGCCCCAGCATTTT	CASSLGQGMVQPQHF
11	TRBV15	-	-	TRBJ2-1	TGTGCCACCAGCCAATACAATGAGCAGTTCTTC	CATSQYNEQFF
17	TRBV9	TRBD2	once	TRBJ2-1	TGTGCCAGCAGCGCCCGAGGACTAGCGGACGCGCAACGCAAGCAGTTCTTC	CASSARGLADAQRKQFF
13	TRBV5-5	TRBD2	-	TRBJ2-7	TGTGCCAGCAGCTTGGTAGCGGGCTACGAGCAGTACTTC	CASSLVAGYEQYF